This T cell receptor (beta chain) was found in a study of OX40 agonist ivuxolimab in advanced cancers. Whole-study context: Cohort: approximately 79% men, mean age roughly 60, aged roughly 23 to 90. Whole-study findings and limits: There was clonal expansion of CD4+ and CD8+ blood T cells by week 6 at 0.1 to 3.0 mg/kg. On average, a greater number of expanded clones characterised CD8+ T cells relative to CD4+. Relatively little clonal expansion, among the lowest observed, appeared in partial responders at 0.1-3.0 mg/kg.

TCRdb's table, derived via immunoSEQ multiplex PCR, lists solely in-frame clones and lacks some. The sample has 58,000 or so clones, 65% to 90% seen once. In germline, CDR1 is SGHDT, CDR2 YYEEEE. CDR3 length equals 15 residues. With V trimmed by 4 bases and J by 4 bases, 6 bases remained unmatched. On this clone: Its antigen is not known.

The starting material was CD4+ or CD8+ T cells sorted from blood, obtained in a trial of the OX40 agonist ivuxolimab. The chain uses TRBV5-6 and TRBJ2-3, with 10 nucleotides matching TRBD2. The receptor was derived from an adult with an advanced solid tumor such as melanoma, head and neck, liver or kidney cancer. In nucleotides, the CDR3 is TGTGCCAGCAGCCAGCTAGCGGGAGACCCAGATACGCAGTATTTT. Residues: CASSQLAGDPDTQYF. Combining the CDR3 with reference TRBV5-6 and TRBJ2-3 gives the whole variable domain DAGVTQSPTHLIKTRGQQVTLRCSPKSGHDTVSWYQQALGQGPQFIFQYYEEEERQRGNFPDRFSGHQFPNYSSELNVNALLLGDSALYLCASSQLAGDPDTQYFGPGTRLTVL.